The 23 T cell receptor beta chains presented below share a single source sample, sequenced in a study of CD8 T cells in ankylosing spondylitis. Regarding the study as a whole: A TCR beta motif made of about 8 highly homologous variants seemed typical of ankylosing spondylitis blood.

Their antigen targets remain unknown. A single record per CDR3 protein comes from TCRdb applying MiXCR to the 5' RACE reads. The profile shows about 500,000 distinct CDR3 sequences, about 5% of them singletons. Material: blood, either unsorted or a sorted T cell fraction (not recorded which). These receptors came from a male donor with ankylosing spondylitis.

In its sample, this clonotype was seen many times. The J gene is TRBJ2-2, the V gene TRBV12-3 or TRBV12-4; a weak D match, TRBD2 (5 bases). CDR3 size: 15 residues. The V end was cut by 6 bases, the J end by 1 base, with 12 bases between. For the CDR3, the DNA is TGTGCCAGCAGCCTAGCAGGCCTGAACACCGGGGAGCTGTTTTTT. Protein product: CASSLAGLNTGELFF.

This clonotype was counted ten times or more. The chain couples TRBV7-2 to TRBJ2-1, with 8 bases matching TRBD2. From germline, CDR1 is SGHTA and CDR2 FQGNSA. V dropped 5 bases and J dropped 7; count of bases not matched to a gene: 13. The CDR3 loop spans 16 amino acids. CDR3 loop: CASSDQVGTSGNEQFF. CDR3 nucleotides: TGTGCCAGCAGCGACCAAGTCGGGACTAGTGGGAATGAGCAGTTCTTC.

This clonotype showed up many times. V and J are TRBV7-8 and TRBJ1-5; no definite D call. The CDR3 sequence is 17 residues long. Germline V gives CDR1 SGHVS, CDR2 FQNEAQ. Trimming took off 5 bases at V and 0 bases at J, with 17 bases between the two ends. This CDR3 reads CASSGRAEIYSNQPQHF. CDR3 coding DNA: TGTGCCAGCAGCGGCCGGGCCGAGATTTATAGCAATCAGCCCCAGCATTTT.

In this sample, this clonotype turned up many times. This sequence joins TRBV20-1 and TRBJ2-7; 7 nucleotides align to TRBD1. Trimming cost V 6 bases and J 6 bases; bases outside gene matches: 17. The CDR3 spans 15 residues. Looked up from germline, CDR1 is DFQATT and CDR2 is SNEGSKA (reference sequence). This CDR3 is CSASRPRQGSVEQYF. CDR3 bases: TGCAGTGCCTCCCGCCCCAGACAGGGATCAGTCGAGCAGTACTTC.

In its sample, this clonotype was seen many times. The V and J genes are TRBV20-1 and TRBJ2-3; D not resolved. Germline V gene data show CDR1 as DFQATT and CDR2 as SNEGSKA (reference sequence). V lost 6 bases to trimming and J lost 3 bases, with 10 bases between them. The CDR3 has 12 amino acids. CDR3 nucleotide sequence: TGCAGTGCCAGACGTGGGACAGATACGCAGTATTTT. Translation gives CSARRGTDTQYF.

This clonotype has more than one count but fewer than ten. A much more abundant neighbour one base away suggests this may be a read error. The gene calls are TRBV5-1 and TRBJ1-1; possible D gene TRBD1, 6 bases. The CDR3 extends over 16 amino acids. Germline V gene sequence: CDR1 SGHRS, CDR2 YFSETQ. Trimming left V 0 bases short and J 5 bases short, with 17 bases between. Here the CDR3 reads CASSLAVWGAGTEAFF. The CDR3, as DNA: TGCGCCAGCAGCTTGGCAGTCTGGGGGGCGGGAACTGAAGCTTTCTTT.

This clonotype was seen many times. The rearrangement joins TRBV6-1 to TRBJ1-4; 7 bases fit TRBD1. The trim removed 6 bases at V and 10 bases at J, leaving 8 bases unmatched. The germline V gene encodes CDR1 MNHNS and CDR2 SASEGT. This CDR3 region has 13 residues. CDR3 region: CASSAGGRGKLFF. In nucleotides, the CDR3 is TGTGCCAGCAGCGCAGGGGGGAGAGGAAAACTGTTTTTT.

This clonotype was seen repeatedly, ten times or more. The CDR3 loop is CSARDPGQANTGELFF. The CDR3 DNA is TGCAGTGCTAGAGATCCGGGACAGGCGAACACCGGGGAGCTGTTTTTT. The chain employs TRBV20-1 and TRBJ2-2; 8 nucleotides align to TRBD1. The V gene end was trimmed by 0 bases and the J gene end by 0 bases; junction bases not matched to a gene: 3. CDR3 length equals 16 residues. In germline, CDR1 is DFQATT, CDR2 SNEGSKA (reference sequence).

This clonotype was detected ten times or more. The CDR3 DNA is TGTGCCAGCAGTTTAGCGAGGGGGCAGGTCGAGCAGTACTTC. Translated, it gives CASSLARGQVEQYF. The chain recombines TRBV27 with TRBJ2-7; TRBD1 aligns across 7 bases. The CDR3 totals 14 residues. CDR1 MNHEY and CDR2 SMNVEV come from the germline V gene (reference sequence). The junction had 7 bases not matched to a gene; V was cut back by 2 bases and J by 6 bases.

Worth noting for this clonotype: This may be a read error, as it is one base from a much larger clone. V gene TRBV20-1 combines with J gene TRBJ2-7; 9 nucleotides align to TRBD2. CDR1 and CDR2 (germline): DFQATT, SNEGSKA (reference sequence). This CDR3 comprises 16 residues. The CDR3 DNA is TGCTGTGCTAGAGTGGCTAGCGGGAAGACGGGCTACGAGCAGTACTTC. Translation gives CCARVASGKTGYEQYF.

In this sample, this clonotype turned up a few times. A much larger clone lies one base from this, so it may be a read error. The chain has TRBV20-1 and TRBJ2-6; D is unresolved. Germline V gives CDR1 DFQATT, CDR2 SNEGSKA (reference sequence). Trimming removed 4 bases at V and 2 bases at J, with 3 bases between. The CDR3 runs 12 residues. For the CDR3, the DNA is TGCAGTGCTATCACTGGGGCCAACGTCCTGACTTTC. Its translation: CSAITGANVLTF.

This clonotype was seen only a few times. This chain joins TRBV20-1 and TRBJ2-3, with TRBD1 identical over 8 bases. V lost 3 bases to trimming and J lost 2 bases; unmatched junction nucleotides: 7. Germline-derived CDR1 and CDR2 are DFQATT and SNEGSKA (reference sequence). The CDR3 runs 15 residues. The CDR3 region has the DNA TGCAGTGCTAGGCACGGACAGGGATACACAGATACGCAGTATTTT. The encoded protein is CSARHGQGYTDTQYF.

This clonotype was seen at least ten times. The chain couples TRBV29-1 to TRBJ1-1; D is ambiguous. Germline V gene lookup returns CDR1 SQVTM and CDR2 ANQGSEA. V was trimmed by 6 bases and J by 0 bases, leaving 14 bases between them. This CDR3 has 14 residues. CDR3 protein: CSVGRLGLNTEAFF. Written as DNA, the CDR3 is TGCAGCGTCGGCAGGTTAGGGTTGAACACTGAAGCTTTCTTT.

Notes on this clonotype: At one end the junction does not follow the germline gene, possibly because of a read error. The chain carries TRBV9 and TRBJ2-1; D is possibly TRBD2 (6 bases). CDR1 SGDLS and CDR2 YYNGEE come from the germline V gene. This CDR3 has 13 amino acids. CDR3 bases: TGTGCCAGCAGCGCTGGGACTCCCAATAAGCAGTTCTTC. Translation: CASSAGTPNKQFF.

In its sample, this clonotype was seen many times. V is TRBV28 and J is TRBJ1-2, with 7 bases aligning to TRBD1. The trim removed 3 bases at V and 4 bases at J, leaving 14 bases unmatched. Germline V gives CDR1 MDHEN, CDR2 SYDVKM. This CDR3 spans 17 amino acids. CDR3 sequence reads: CASSFRYHRGSTYGYTF. The CDR3 bases are TGTGCCAGCAGTTTCCGGTATCACAGGGGCTCTACCTATGGCTACACCTTC.

The sample holds a few counts of this clonotype. The rearrangement joins TRBV12-3 or TRBV12-4 to TRBJ1-5, with D possibly TRBD1 on 5 matching bases. Trimming took off 6 bases at V and 5 bases at J, with 17 bases between the two ends. CDR3 length: 15 amino acids. The CDR3 coding sequence is TGTGCCAGCAGGGAAGGGACCGGTCGAGATCAGCCCCAGCATTTT. It specifies CASREGTGRDQPQHF.

This clonotype was detected ten times or more. The CDR3 sequence is CATSGKGPNYGYTF. In DNA form, the CDR3 reads TGTGCCACCAGTGGTAAAGGACCTAACTATGGCTACACCTTC. The chain links TRBV24-1 to TRBJ1-2; D is undetermined. This CDR3 contains 14 residues. Germline V gene lookup returns CDR1 KGHDR and CDR2 SFDVKD. V lost 5 bases, J lost 0 bases, and 9 bases lay in between.

This clonotype occurred many times. CDR3 nucleotides: TGCGCCAGCAGCTTAAGACTAGCGGGAGCTCGGAGCTACGAGCAGTACTTC. Its translation is CASSLRLAGARSYEQYF. The chain combines TRBV5-1 with TRBJ2-7, with 12 bases that match TRBD2. CDR1 and CDR2 (germline): SGHRS, YFSETQ. This CDR3 contains 17 residues. The V and J ends lost 2 bases and 3 bases, in that order; junction bases with no gene match: 9.

The chain combines TRBV5-6 with TRBJ2-7; D uncertain. CDR3 size: 13 residues. The V and J ends lost 1 base and 2 bases respectively, with 7 bases between them. CDR1 is SGHDT and CDR2 is YYEEEE in the germline V gene. The DNA of the CDR3 is TGTGCCAGCAGCTTGAAAGGGCCCTACGAGCAGTACTTC. Translation gives CASSLKGPYEQYF.

This clonotype was found many times. The V and J genes are TRBV12-3 or TRBV12-4 and TRBJ1-2; 9 bases align to TRBD1. Trimming took 4 bases from V and 6 from J; bases not matched to a gene: 3. There are 13 residues in the CDR3. CDR3 coding DNA: TGTGCCAGCAGTTCCGGGACAGGGAATGGCTACACCTTC. This gives the protein CASSSGTGNGYTF.

This clonotype occurred many times. The chain links TRBV12-3 or TRBV12-4 to TRBJ1-5, with 7 bases aligning to TRBD1. CDR3 length: 14 amino acids. J gave up 2 bases and V 6 bases, and 4 bases lay outside the gene matches. CDR3 sequence reads: CASRPDRGNQPQHF. In DNA, the CDR3 is TGTGCCAGCAGACCAGACAGGGGCAATCAGCCCCAGCATTTT.

V gene TRBV2 combines with J gene TRBJ2-2; 9 bases line up with TRBD2. V trimming: 6 bases; J trimming: 0 bases; junction bases outside the gene matches: 14. Per germline, CDR1 SNHLY and CDR2 FYNNEI. The CDR3 sequence is 19 residues long. Written as DNA, the CDR3 is TGTGCCAGCAGCGTCCCGACTAGCGGCGGACGATCGAACACCGGGGAGCTGTTTTTT. Translation gives CASSVPTSGGRSNTGELFF.

The table lists this clonotype with many counts. The rearrangement links TRBV5-1 to TRBJ2-6, with D possibly TRBD2 on 5 matching bases. The CDR3 contains 17 residues. In germline, CDR1 is SGHRS, CDR2 YFSETQ. The V end lost 1 base, the J end lost 0 bases, and 11 bases lay between the germline ends. CDR3 sequence reads: CASSLTGLSSGANVLTF. The CDR3 coding sequence is TGCGCCAGCAGCTTGACGGGGTTATCCTCTGGGGCCAACGTCCTGACTTTC.